This passage covers 2 T cell receptor beta chains from one sample sequenced in a study of blood T cell repertoires in COVID-19. Clones were sequenced by immunoSEQ multiplex PCR, and TCRdb holds only the in-frame ones, with some missing. The table includes about 270,000 clones, 85% to 90% detected once. Sequencing was performed on PBMCs or T cells enriched from blood (not recorded which). Every receptor here comes from a woman younger than 35 who had recovered from COVID-19.

The chain employs TRBV10-3 and TRBJ1-5; a weak D match, TRBD1 (5 bases). V gave up 0 bases and J gave up 4 bases, with 10 bases separating them. This CDR3 has 15 amino acids. In germline, CDR1 is ENHRY, CDR2 SYGVKD. Here the CDR3 reads CAISESRQINQPQHF. The CDR3 coding sequence is TGTGCCATCAGTGAGTCCCGACAGATAAATCAGCCCCAGCATTTT.

The CDR3 reads CATSRGDMGLGMNTEAFF. The CDR3 DNA is TGTGCCACCAGCAGAGGTGATATGGGGCTGGGGATGAACACTGAAGCTTTCTTT. The gene calls are TRBV15 and TRBJ1-1; D perhaps matches TRBD1 (5 bases). This CDR3 has 18 amino acids. Germline V CDR1 and CDR2: LNHNV, YYDKDF (reference sequence). The V end lost 1 base, the J end lost 0 bases, and 18 bases lay between the germline ends.